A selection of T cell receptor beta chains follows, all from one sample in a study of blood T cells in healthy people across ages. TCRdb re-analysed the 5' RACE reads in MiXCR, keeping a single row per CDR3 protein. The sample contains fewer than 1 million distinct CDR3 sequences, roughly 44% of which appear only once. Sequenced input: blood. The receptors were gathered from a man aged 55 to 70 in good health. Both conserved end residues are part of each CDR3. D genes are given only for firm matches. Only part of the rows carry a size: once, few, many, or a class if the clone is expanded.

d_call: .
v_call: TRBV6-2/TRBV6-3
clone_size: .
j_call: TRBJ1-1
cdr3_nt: TGTGCCAGCACCGCCAAGGGGGGAGTCACTGAAGCTTTCTTT
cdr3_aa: CASTAKGGVTEAFF

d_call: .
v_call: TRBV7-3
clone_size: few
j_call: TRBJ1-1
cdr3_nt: TGTGCCAGCAGCTTGGGGAATCAGAACACTGAAGCTTTCTTT
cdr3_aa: CASSLGNQNTEAFF

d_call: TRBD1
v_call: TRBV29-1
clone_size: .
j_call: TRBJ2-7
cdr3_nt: TGCAGCGTCCAAGGACAGGTCAGGGGCGAGCAGTACTTC
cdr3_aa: CSVQGQVRGEQYF

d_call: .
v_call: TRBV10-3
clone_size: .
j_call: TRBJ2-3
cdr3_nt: TGTGCCATCAGTGTGGGGGGTAGCACAGATACGCAGTATTTT
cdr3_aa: CAISVGGSTDTQYF

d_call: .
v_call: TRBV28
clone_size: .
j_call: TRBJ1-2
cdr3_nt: TGTGCCAGCAGTTTTAGAAGCTATGGCTACACCTTC
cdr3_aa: CASSFRSYGYTF

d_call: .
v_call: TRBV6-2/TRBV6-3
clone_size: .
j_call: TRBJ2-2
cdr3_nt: TGTGCCAGCAGTCCCAGGGTACCCACCGGGGAGCTGTTTTTT
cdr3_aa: CASSPRVPTGELFF

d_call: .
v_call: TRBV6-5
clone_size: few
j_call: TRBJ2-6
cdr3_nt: TGTGCCAGCAGGATGGATGGGGCCAACGTCCTGACTTTC
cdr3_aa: CASRMDGANVLTF

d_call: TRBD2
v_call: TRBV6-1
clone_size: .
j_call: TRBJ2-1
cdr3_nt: TGTGCCGCAAGCGGGGGGGTGGCCTACAATGAGCAGTTCTTC
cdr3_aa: CAASGGVAYNEQFF

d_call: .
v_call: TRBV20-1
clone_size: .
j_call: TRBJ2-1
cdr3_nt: TGCAGTGCCGGACGGAGCTCCTACAATGAGCAGTTCTTC
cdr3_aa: CSAGRSSYNEQFF

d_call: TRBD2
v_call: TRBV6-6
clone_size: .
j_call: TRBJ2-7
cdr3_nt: TGTGCCAGCAGTAGGCCGGGACTAGCGGGAGACGAGCAGTACTTC
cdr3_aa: CASSRPGLAGDEQYF

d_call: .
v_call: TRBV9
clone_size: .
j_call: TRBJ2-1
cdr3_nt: TGTGCCAGCAGCGTCGGGACACACCTAGGAAATGAGCAGTTCTTC
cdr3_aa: CASSVGTHLGNEQFF

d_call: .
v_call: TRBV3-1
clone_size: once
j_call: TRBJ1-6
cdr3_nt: TGTGCCAGCAGCCGAACAGGGTCACCCCTCCACTTT
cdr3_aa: CASSRTGSPLHF

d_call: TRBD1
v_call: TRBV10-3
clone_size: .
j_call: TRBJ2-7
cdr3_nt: TGTGCCATTACAGGGGGTTTGGGCTACGAGCAGTACTTC
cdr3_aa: CAITGGLGYEQYF

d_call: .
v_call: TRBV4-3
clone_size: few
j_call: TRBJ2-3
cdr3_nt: TGCGCCAGCAGCCAAGTCAGTGGGGGAATGGCAGATACGCAGTATTTT
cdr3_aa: CASSQVSGGMADTQYF

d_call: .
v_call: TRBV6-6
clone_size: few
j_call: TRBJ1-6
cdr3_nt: TGTGCCAGCAGTTATTCGGACAACCCACCTAATTCACCCCTCCACTTT
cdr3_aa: CASSYSDNPPNSPLHF

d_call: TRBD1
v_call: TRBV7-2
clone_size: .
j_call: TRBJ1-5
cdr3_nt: TGTGCCAGCAGCTCCACTGGACAGGGCGGAACTCAGCCCCAGCATTTT
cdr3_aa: CASSSTGQGGTQPQHF

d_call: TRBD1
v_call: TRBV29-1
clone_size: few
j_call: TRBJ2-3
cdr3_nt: TGCAGCGTCCGACAGGGGGCTAGCACAGATACGCAGTATTTT
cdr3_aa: CSVRQGASTDTQYF

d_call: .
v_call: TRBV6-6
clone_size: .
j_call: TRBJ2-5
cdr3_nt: TGTGCCAGCAGTCGGGCGCAGTCGGGTGGGGAGACCCAGTACTTC
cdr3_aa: CASSRAQSGGETQYF

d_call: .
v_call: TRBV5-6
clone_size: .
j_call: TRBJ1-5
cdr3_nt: TGTGCCAGCAGCTTGGCTGGCCGTAGTCAGCCCCAGCATTTT
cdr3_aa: CASSLAGRSQPQHF

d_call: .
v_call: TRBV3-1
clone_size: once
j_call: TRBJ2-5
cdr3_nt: TGTGCCAGCAGCCAGACAGGACAACAAGAGACCCAGTACTTC
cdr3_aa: CASSQTGQQETQYF

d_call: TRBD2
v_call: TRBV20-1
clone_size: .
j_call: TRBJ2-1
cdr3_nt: TGCAGTGCTAGAGCTAACGCTCTCGGGGGGTCCTCCCACAATGAGCAGTTCTTC
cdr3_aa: CSARANALGGSSHNEQFF

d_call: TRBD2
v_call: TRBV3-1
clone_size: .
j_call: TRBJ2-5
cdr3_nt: TGTGCCAGCAGCCAAGATCGGGGCAGCGGGGTCTACAATGAGCAGTACTTC
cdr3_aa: CASSQDRGSGVYNEQYF

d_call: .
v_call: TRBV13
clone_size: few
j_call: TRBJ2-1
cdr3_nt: TGTGCCAGCAGCTTCCGTTACAATGAGCAGTTCTTC
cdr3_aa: CASSFRYNEQFF

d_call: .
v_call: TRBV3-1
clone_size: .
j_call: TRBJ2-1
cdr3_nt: TGTGCCAGCAGCCAACCTGACCAGCGGACATATGAGCAGTTCTTC
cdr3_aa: CASSQPDQRTYEQFF

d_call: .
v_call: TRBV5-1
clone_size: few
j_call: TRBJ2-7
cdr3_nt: TGCGCCAGCAGTTCTGACAGACCAGGACCCTACGAGCAGTACTTC
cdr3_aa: CASSSDRPGPYEQYF

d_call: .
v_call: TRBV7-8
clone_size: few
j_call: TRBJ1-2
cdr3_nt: TGTGCCAGCAGCCAAGGACAGAGGGAGCGCTACACCTTC
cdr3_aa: CASSQGQRERYTF

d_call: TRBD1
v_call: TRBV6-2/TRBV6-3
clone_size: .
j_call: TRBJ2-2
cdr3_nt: TGTGCCAGCAGTCGGACAGGGGCAACGGGGGAGCTGTTTTTT
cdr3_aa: CASSRTGATGELFF

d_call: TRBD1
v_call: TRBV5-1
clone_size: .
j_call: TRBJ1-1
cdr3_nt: TGCGCCAGCAGCTTCCACCAAAACCGGGACAGGGTAAAGAGCACTGAAGCTTTCTTT
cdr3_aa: CASSFHQNRDRVKSTEAFF